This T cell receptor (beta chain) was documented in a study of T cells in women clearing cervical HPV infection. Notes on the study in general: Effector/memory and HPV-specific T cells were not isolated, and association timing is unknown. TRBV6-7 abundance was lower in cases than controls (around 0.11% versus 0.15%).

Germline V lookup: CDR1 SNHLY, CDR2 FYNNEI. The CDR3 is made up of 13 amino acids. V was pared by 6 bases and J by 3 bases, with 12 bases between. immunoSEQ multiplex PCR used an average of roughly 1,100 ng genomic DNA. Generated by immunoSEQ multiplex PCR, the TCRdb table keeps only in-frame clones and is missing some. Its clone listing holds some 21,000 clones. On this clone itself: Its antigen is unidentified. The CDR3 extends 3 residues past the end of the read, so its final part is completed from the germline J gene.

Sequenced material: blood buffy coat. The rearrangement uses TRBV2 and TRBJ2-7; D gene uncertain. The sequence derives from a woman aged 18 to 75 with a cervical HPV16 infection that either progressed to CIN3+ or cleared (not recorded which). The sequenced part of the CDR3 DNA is TGTGCCAGCAGACCGACACCGAACTACGAG. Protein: CASRPTPNYE. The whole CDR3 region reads CASRPTPNYEQYF.